The 4 T cell receptor beta chains reported below all come from one sample, sequenced in a study of T cells after yellow fever vaccination. TCRdb ran MiXCR on the 5' RACE reads and lists one entry per CDR3 protein. The sample yields hundreds of thousands of distinct CDR3 sequences, about 12% seen once. Material: PBMCs, obtained on the day of the yellow fever booster vaccination. The receptor set was obtained from a man aged 30-40 years who received the YFV17D yellow fever vaccine.

This clonotype has only a few counts. The gene calls are TRBV7-8 and TRBJ2-7; 12 bases match TRBD2. Trimming at V came to 3 bases and at J to 3 bases, leaving 9 bases not matched to a gene. CDR3 length: 17 amino acids. Germline CDR1 SGHVS, CDR2 FQNEAQ. This CDR3 reads CASSLTSGGSIGYEQYF. The DNA for the CDR3 is TGTGCCAGCAGCTTGACTAGCGGGGGATCAATAGGCTACGAGCAGTACTTC.

This clonotype was seen at least ten times. This chain links TRBV5-1 with TRBJ2-4, with D uncertain. The germline gives CDR1 SGHRS, CDR2 YFSETQ. The ends were cut back, 2 bases at V and 1 base at J, with 7 bases in the middle. The CDR3 sequence is 14 residues long. The CDR3 reads CASSLGEAKNIQYF. The DNA for the CDR3 is TGCGCCAGCAGCTTAGGAGAGGCCAAAAACATTCAGTACTTC.

For this clonotype: At one boundary the junction diverges from the germline segment, which might be a read error. This chain joins TRBV4-2 and TRBJ2-5; possible D gene TRBD1, 6 bases. Germline lookup yields CDR1 LGHNA and CDR2 YNFKEQ. CDR3 length equals 13 residues. The CDR3, as DNA: TGTGACAGCAGCCAAAGATCGCTGCAGGGGCACATCTTC. Translation gives CDSSQRSLQGHIF.

This clonotype has only a few counts. The genes are TRBV20-1 and TRBJ2-7; D may be TRBD1 or TRBD2 (5 bases each). V shed 2 bases and J shed 6 bases, with 11 bases lying between them. The CDR3 totals 12 residues. Germline assignment: CDR1 DFQATT and CDR2 SNEGSKA (reference sequence). CDR3 region: CSARQGRGEQYF. CDR3 DNA sequence: TGCAGTGCTAGACAGGGACGGGGCGAGCAGTACTTC.